This T cell receptor (beta chain) is from a study of blood T cell repertoires in COVID-19. Study background: Some COVID-19 samples were acute and others convalescent; all came from the United States, Italy and Spain. PBMCs, B-cell-depleted T cells, or T cells were the source of the cDNA or gDNA that made up the material.

Trimming took 9 bases from V and 0 from J, leaving 10 bases between them. The CDR3 consists of 13 residues. Generated by immunoSEQ multiplex PCR, the TCRdb table keeps only in-frame clones and is missing some. This table holds under 300,000 clones, around 82% found once. This receptor was identified in a woman between 50 and 59 years old who had recovered from COVID-19. V usage is TRBV12-3 or TRBV12-4 and J usage is TRBJ2-3, with D unresolved. The specimen was peripheral blood. The CDR3: CASQRSSTDTQYF. The CDR3 DNA reads TGTGCCAGTCAGAGGTCTAGCACAGATACGCAGTATTTT.